The present T cell receptor beta chain was sequenced within a study of T cell repertoires in ileal Crohn's disease. Study outcomes and limitations: Compared with non-smokers, active smokers at surgery showed more clonal expansions.

The ends were cut back, 2 bases at V and 4 bases at J, with 8 bases in the middle. The CDR3 extends over 13 amino acids. CDR1 is KGHSH and CDR2 is LQKENI in the germline V gene. Clones were read by immunoSEQ multiplex PCR, and TCRdb kept only the in-frame ones, dropping some. The sample lists over 3,500 clones, around 78% occurring once. Notes on this clone: Its antigen is not identified.

The material sequenced was ileal tissue. This receptor was obtained from an adult with Crohn's disease. The J gene is TRBJ2-5, the V gene TRBV18, with D uncertain. This CDR3 is CASSPWHGETQYF. The CDR3 DNA follows: TGTGCCAGCTCACCATGGCATGGAGAGACCCAGTACTTC.